Below, one T cell receptor beta chain is given with its context. These data come from a study of CD8 T cells in Susac syndrome. The overall study: The Susac syndrome patients were therapy-naive, on corticosteroids, or on intravenous immunoglobulin alone at blood draw.

RNA in amounts of roughly 0.5 to 1 ug was reverse transcribed with random hexamers. The TCR beta CDR3 was amplified by immunoSEQ multiplex PCR across 54 Vbeta, 13 Jbeta. A single record per CDR3 protein comes from TCRdb applying MiXCR to the immunoSEQ multiplex PCR reads. Counted here are 80,000 or so distinct CDR3 sequences, 90% to 95% occurring once; the ten biggest clones make up over 0.5%. Negative isolation was used for CD8+ and CD4+ T cells and FACS enrichment for TEMRA cells. The sequenced sample was CD4+ T cells from PBMCs. This receptor was taken from a human donor with Susac syndrome.

The CDR3 nucleotides are TGCAGTGCTACACAGAGCTCCTACAATGAGCAGTTCTTC. Its translation is CSATQSSYNEQFF. The chain employs TRBV20-1 and TRBJ2-1; D not certain. The ends were cut back, 4 bases at V and 0 bases at J, with 7 bases in the middle. This CDR3 has 13 residues. Germline V CDR1 and CDR2: DFQATT, SNEGSKA (reference sequence).